This T cell receptor beta chain was retrieved from a study of blood T cells in healthy people across ages. Each donor was a healthy Caucasian individual from Russia, aged roughly 6 to 95. Around 9 milliliters of peripheral blood were drawn from each donor into EDTA-treated tubes. This CDR3 is 22 amino acids long. Deletions cut 2 bases from V and 4 bases from J, with 36 bases between. Germline V gives CDR1 MNHNS, CDR2 SASEGT. A J-beta primer mix and a sample-barcoded 5' primer were used in a second PCR of roughly 6 to 12 cycles. Each CDR3 protein is one row after TCRdb ran MiXCR on the 5' RACE reads. The table shows about 1.5 million distinct CDR3 sequences, with 42% occurring only once.

Sample: blood. This rearrangement joins TRBV6-1 to TRBJ2-7; maybe TRBD2 (7 bases). This clonotype was obtained from a woman in her late teens or twenties in good health. CDR3 protein: CASSELLPGGNQGRKIRYEQYF. The CDR3 nucleotides read TGTGCCAGCAGTGAACTACTCCCGGGAGGCAACCAGGGGCGCAAGATACGATACGAGCAGTACTTC.